Sequencing of this T cell receptor (beta chain) was carried out in a study of T cells in Graves' hyperthyroidism and ophthalmopathy (dated by TCRdb to the late 2010s). Looking at the study overall: Peripheral blood samples were taken at the time of initial diagnosis, prior to any treatment. TCR V-J signatures able to tell the groups apart were searched for in a discovery cohort of 95 to 100 patients, of whom around 42 had Graves' ophthalmopathy and roughly 57 had stable Graves' hyperthyroidism. The 90 to 100 discovery patients were randomly divided into training and test sets at a 7:3 ratio. In addition, the study compared T-cell repertoires in thyroid tissue and in blood from about 6 Graves' hyperthyroidism patients. After sampling, hyperthyroidism patients received methimazole starting at 30 mg daily, and ophthalmopathy patients received high-dose intravenous methylprednisolone. An independent validation cohort of under 20 hyperthyroidism patients and approximately 16 patients who later progressed to ophthalmopathy tested prospective prediction of ophthalmopathy. The paper describes TCR Vbeta CDR3 sequencing of 140 or so peripheral blood samples, made up of about 41 ophthalmopathy patients, around 78 hyperthyroidism patients and about 17 progressor patients. Study-wide conclusions, independent of this receptor: No statistical method was used to fix the sample size in advance, and group allocation was not hidden from the investigators. Ophthalmopathy was separated from stable hyperthyroidism by a 13 V-J signature model, with over 85% sensitivity and 81% to 82% specificity obtained in cross-validation and 80%/75% obtained in testing. In validation, progression to ophthalmopathy was predicted by the model with 70.59% sensitivity and roughly 76% specificity, a median of approximately 6.5 months before onset. Most expanded thyroid clonotypes (frequency above 0.001) were also found in blood, which suggests that blood repertoires may mirror thyroid immune responses.

Stable Graves' hyperthyroidism was defined as the absence of progression to ophthalmopathy over 18 months of follow-up. Hyperthyroidism patients were aged 18 to 65 years and newly diagnosed, with disease duration of less than 2 months. Any patient with an uncontrolled infection, another autoimmune disease, pregnancy or lactation was excluded. Diagnoses were established on the basis of clinical symptoms, serum thyroxine and TRAb, thyroid ultrasound, and orbital computed tomography. PBMCs were separated from roughly 10 ml of fresh peripheral blood using Ficoll-Paque density gradient centrifugation. Total RNA was extracted with Trizol reagent, and quality was checked on an Agilent 2100 Bioanalyzer. This clonotype was observed at least ten times. Its antigen remains undetermined. No much larger clonotype is one base removed from it; base qualities were not supplied. TCR beta CDR3 regions were amplified from RNA transcripts. A first-round RT-PCR of the TCR CDR3 used the HTBI primer set with the Qiagen OneStep RT-PCR kit. A second multiplex PCR round built the libraries, followed by size selection and purification. The libraries were sequenced on an Illumina HiSeq2000 using paired-end 100 bp reads. Concerning the study's data processing: SOAPnuke was used to process the raw data, with reads discarded if the reads contained adapters or uncalled bases, had a mean Phred below 15, or lacked an exact constant-primer or identifier match. High-quality paired reads were merged using COPE v1.2.5, and each unique nucleotide sequence was defined as a clonotype. MiTCR v1.1 was used to align the clonotypes against IMGT TRBV, TRBD and TRBJ reference segments. The analysis included only V-J combinations with a frequency above 0.0001, which together covered roughly 99% of the repertoires. A TCS score was defined as the ratio between F50 (clonal expansion) and ExV (chaos), using BLOSUM62-based TCRdist between CDR3 peptides within each V-J. Welch's t-statistics and random forest reduced around 510 V-J features to about 13, which were used in a naive Bayes classifier (R e1071). The similarity between thyroid and blood repertoires was quantified using the Morisita-Horn index. Clones were called with MiXCR by TCRdb after fastp trimmed the public reads at Q25, and only in-frame beta chains were retained. CDR3 protein duplicates are merged, each entry listing the most common genes and DNA. TCRdb, not the authors, supplied the V and J calls. This sample comprises hundreds of thousands of distinct CDR3 sequences, around 38% of them detected only once. In total, the top ten clones hold about 9% of the sample.

From its cysteine to its phenylalanine, the CDR3 spans 14 amino acids. Here the CDR3 DNA is all that survives: 42 bases in frame from base 1. Trimming at the junction amounts to 4 bases on V and 8 bases on J, and the germline ends lie 18 bases apart. CDR1 SGHKS and CDR2 YYEKEE are derived from the germline V gene (reference sequence). The sequencing input was blood. This TCR came from a man in his late teens or twenties with Graves' hyperthyroidism. The V and J genes are TRBV5-5 and TRBJ1-2, with an unclear D gene assignment. The CDR3 amino acid sequence is: CASSPEVAAGGYTF. The DNA sequence follows: TGTGCCAGCAGCCCTGAGGTGGCAGCGGGCGGCTACACCTTC.